This TCR beta chain derives from a study of OX40 agonist ivuxolimab in advanced cancers. Study-wide context: Patients assigned to dose escalation were diagnosed with hepatocellular carcinoma, melanoma, renal cell or head and neck cancer.

Details on this clone: What it recognizes is unknown.

Profiling relied on immunoSEQ multiplex PCR, and the TCRdb table lists in-frame clones only, not all of them. The table lists some 17,000 clones, 65% to 90% of them singletons. Notes on the study in general: It was not determined which antigens were specifically recognized by the peripheral T cells that had undergone clonal expansion.

Looked up from germline, CDR1 is KGHSH and CDR2 is LQKENI. The CDR3 is 15 residues long. Trimming shortened V by 3 bases and J by 2 bases, and 13 bases separated the two germline ends. The rearrangement joins TRBV18 to TRBJ1-1; the D gene is possibly TRBD1 (5 bases). The TCR originated in an adult with an advanced solid tumor such as melanoma, head and neck, liver or kidney cancer. Sample: CD4+ or CD8+ T cells sorted from blood, taken in a trial of the OX40 agonist ivuxolimab. This CDR3 is CASSPRTILNTEAFF. The DNA for the CDR3 is TGTGCCAGCTCACCGCGGACAATTCTAAACACTGAAGCTTTCTTT.